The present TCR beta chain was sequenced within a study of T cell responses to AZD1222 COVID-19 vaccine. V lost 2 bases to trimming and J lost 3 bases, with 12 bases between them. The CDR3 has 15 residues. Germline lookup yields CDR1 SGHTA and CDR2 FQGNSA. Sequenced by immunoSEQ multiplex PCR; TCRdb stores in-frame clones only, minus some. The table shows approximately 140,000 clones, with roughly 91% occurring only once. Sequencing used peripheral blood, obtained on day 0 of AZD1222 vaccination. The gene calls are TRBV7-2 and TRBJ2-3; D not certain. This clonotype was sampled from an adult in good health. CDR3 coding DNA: TGTGCCAGCAGCTTAACGGGTGAGAAGACAGATACGCAGTATTTT. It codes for CASSLTGEKTDTQYF.